The present entry profiles one TCR beta chain with its context. Antigen unknown. At the DNA level, this CDR3 is encoded by other sequences in the same sample as well. The sample is drawn from a study of cytomegalovirus exposure and HLA in healthy donors. On the study more broadly: Earlier, about 180 million T cells were analyzed, and fewer than 120 million unique TCR beta sequences were found among them. Study results and limitations: Some segments of the V type, notably TRBV6-2 and TRBV6-3, were excluded as indistinguishable. Roughly uniform sequencing depth across donors was assumed, possibly incorrectly.

It was with 60 Vbeta and 13 Jbeta primers that the PCR ran. Only in-frame clones appear in the TCRdb table, and some are missing; sequencing was by immunoSEQ multiplex PCR. Of 200,000 to 250,000 clones listed, more than 75% are singletons. V was shortened by 2 bases and J by 0 bases, with 10 bases between the two germline ends. The germline V gene encodes CDR1 SGHRS and CDR2 YFSETQ. The CDR3 runs 15 residues. This clonotype was obtained from a male donor in good health and CMV-seronegative. Material: PBMCs. The chain combines TRBV5-1 with TRBJ2-3; a possible D gene is TRBD2 (5 bases). For the CDR3, the DNA is TGCGCCAGCAGCTTTAGTGGCGGGAGCACAGATACGCAGTATTTT. Its protein product is CASSFSGGSTDTQYF.